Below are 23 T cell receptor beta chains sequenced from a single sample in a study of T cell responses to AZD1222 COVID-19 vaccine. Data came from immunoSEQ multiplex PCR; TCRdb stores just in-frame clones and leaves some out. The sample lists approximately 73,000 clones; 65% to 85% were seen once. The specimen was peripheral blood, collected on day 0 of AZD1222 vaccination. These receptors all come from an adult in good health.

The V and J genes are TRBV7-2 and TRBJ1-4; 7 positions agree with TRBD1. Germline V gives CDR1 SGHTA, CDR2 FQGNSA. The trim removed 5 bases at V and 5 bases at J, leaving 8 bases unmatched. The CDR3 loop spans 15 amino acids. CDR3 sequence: CASSPSGTENEKLFF. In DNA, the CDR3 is TGTGCCAGCAGCCCTTCCGGGACAGAAAATGAAAAACTGTTTTTT.

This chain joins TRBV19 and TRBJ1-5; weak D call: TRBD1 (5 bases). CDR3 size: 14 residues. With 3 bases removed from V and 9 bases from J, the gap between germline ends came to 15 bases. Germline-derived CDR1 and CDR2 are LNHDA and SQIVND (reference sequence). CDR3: CASSIDSAWRPQHF. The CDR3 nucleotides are TGTGCCAGTAGTATCGACAGTGCGTGGCGGCCCCAGCATTTT. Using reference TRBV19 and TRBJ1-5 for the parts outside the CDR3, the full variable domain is DGGITQSPKYLFRKEGQNVTLSCEQNLNHDAMYWYRQDPGQGLRLIYYSQIVNDFQKGDIAEGYSVSREKKESFPLTVTSAQKNPTAFYLCASSIDSAWRPQHFGDGTRLSIL.

In DNA, the CDR3 is TGTGCCAGTGGGGGGACTCAGCCCCAGCATTTT. This translates into CASGGTQPQHF. J is TRBJ1-5 and V is TRBV12-3 or TRBV12-4; a possible D gene is TRBD1 (5 bases). CDR3 length: 11 residues. V was clipped by 9 bases and J by 6 bases, with 9 bases between them.

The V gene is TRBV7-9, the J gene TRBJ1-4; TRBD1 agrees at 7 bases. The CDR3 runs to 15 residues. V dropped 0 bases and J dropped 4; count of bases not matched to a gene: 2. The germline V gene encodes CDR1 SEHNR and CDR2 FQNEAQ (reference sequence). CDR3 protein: CASSLATGDNEKLFF. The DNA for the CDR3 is TGTGCCAGCAGCTTAGCTACAGGGGATAATGAAAAACTGTTTTTT. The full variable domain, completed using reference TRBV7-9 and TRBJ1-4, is DTGVSQNPRHKITKRGQNVTFRCDPISEHNRLYWYRQTLGQGPEFLTYFQNEAQLEKSRLLSDRFSAERPKGSFSTLEIQRTEQGDSAMYLCASSLATGDNEKLFFGSGTQLSVL.

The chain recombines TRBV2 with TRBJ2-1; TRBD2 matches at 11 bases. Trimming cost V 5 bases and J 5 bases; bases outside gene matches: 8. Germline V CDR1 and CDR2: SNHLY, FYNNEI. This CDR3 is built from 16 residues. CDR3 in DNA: TGTGCCAGCAGTAAAACCGGGACTAGCGGAAACAATGAGCAGTTCTTC. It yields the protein CASSKTGTSGNNEQFF.

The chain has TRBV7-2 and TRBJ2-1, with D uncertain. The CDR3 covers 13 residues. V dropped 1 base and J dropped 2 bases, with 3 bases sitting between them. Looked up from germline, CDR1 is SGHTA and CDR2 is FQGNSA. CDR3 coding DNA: TGTGCCAGCAGCTTAGAAGCCTACAATGAGCAGTTCTTC. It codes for CASSLEAYNEQFF.

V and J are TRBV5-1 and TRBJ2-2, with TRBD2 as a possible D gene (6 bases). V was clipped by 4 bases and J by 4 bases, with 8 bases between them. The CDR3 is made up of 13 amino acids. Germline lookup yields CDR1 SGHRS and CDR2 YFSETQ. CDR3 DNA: TGCGCCAGCAGCACCGGGGGCACCGGGGAGCTGTTTTTT. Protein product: CASSTGGTGELFF.

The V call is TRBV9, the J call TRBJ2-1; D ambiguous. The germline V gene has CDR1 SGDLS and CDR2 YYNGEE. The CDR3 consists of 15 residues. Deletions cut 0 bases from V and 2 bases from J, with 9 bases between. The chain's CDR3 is CASSVEPQAYNEQFF. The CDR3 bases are TGTGCCAGCAGCGTAGAACCCCAGGCCTACAATGAGCAGTTCTTC.

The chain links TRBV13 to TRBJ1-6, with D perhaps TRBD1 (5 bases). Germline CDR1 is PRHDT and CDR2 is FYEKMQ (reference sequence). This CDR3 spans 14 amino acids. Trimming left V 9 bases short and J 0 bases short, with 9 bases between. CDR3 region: CASGGGSYNSPLHF. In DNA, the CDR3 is TGTGCCAGTGGGGGGGGCTCCTATAATTCACCCCTCCACTTT. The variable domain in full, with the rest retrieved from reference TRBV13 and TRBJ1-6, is AAGVIQSPRHLIKEKRETATLKCYPIPRHDTVYWYQQGPGQDPQFLISFYEKMQSDKGSIPDRFSAQQFSDYHSELNMSSLELGDSALYFCASGGGSYNSPLHFGNGTRLTVT.

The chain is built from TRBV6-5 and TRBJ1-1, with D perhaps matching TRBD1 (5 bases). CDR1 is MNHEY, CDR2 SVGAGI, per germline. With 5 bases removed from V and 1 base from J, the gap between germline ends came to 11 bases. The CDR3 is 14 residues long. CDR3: CASSQRTRNTEAFF. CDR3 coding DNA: TGTGCCAGCAGTCAGCGGACAAGGAACACTGAAGCTTTCTTT.

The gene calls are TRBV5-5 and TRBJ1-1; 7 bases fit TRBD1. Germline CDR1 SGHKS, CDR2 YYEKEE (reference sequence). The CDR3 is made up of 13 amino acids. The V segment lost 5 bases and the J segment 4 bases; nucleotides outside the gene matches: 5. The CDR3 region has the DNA TGTGCCAGCAGAAGACAGGGTGCCACTGAAGCTTTCTTT. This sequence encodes CASRRQGATEAFF.

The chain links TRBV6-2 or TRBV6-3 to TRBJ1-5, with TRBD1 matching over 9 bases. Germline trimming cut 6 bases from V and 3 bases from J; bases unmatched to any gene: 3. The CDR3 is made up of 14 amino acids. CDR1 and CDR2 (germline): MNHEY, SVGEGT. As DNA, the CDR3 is TGTGCCAGCAGCTGGACAGGGGACAATCAGCCCCAGCATTTT. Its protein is CASSWTGDNQPQHF.

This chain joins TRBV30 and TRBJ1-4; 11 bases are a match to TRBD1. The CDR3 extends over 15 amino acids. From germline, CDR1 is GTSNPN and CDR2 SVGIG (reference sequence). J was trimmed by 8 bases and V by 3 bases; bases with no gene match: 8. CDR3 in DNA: TGTGCCTGGAGGGGACAGGGGGGATTTGCGGAAAAACTGTTTTTT. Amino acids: CAWRGQGGFAEKLFF. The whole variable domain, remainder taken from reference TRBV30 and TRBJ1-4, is SQTIHQWPATLVQPVGSPLSLECTVEGTSNPNLYWYRQAAGRGLQLLFYSVGIGQISSEVPQNLSASRPQDRQFILSSKKLLLSDSGFYLCAWRGQGGFAEKLFFGSGTQLSVL.

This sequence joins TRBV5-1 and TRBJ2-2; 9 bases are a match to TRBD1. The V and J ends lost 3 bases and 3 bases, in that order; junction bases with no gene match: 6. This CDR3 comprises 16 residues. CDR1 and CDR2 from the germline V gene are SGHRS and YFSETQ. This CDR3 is CASSSGQGWYTGELFF. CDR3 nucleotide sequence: TGCGCCAGCAGCTCCGGACAGGGGTGGTACACCGGGGAGCTGTTTTTT. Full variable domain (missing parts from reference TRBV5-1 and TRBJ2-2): KAGVTQTPRYLIKTRGQQVTLSCSPISGHRSVSWYQQTPGQGLQFLFEYFSETQRNKGNFPGRFSGRQFSNSRSEMNVSTLELGDSALYLCASSSGQGWYTGELFFGEGSRLTVL.

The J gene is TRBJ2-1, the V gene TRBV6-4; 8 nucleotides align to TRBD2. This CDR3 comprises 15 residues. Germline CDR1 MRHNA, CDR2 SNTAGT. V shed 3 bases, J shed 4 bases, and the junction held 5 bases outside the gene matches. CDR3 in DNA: TGTGCCAGCAGTGATGGAGCGGGGGAATACAATGAGCAGTTCTTC. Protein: CASSDGAGEYNEQFF.

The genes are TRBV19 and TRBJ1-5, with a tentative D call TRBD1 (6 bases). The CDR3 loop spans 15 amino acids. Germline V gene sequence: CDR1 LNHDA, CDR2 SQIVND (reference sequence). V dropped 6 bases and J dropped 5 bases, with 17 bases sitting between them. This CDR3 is CASRIIRGEDQPQHF. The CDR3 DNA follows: TGTGCCAGTAGGATAATTAGGGGGGAGGATCAGCCCCAGCATTTT.

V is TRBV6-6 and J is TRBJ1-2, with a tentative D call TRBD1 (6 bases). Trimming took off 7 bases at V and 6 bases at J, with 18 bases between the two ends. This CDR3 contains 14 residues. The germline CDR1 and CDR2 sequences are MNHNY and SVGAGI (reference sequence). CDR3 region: CASTNAGGSHGYTF. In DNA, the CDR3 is TGTGCCAGCACCAACGCTGGGGGCAGCCATGGCTACACCTTC.

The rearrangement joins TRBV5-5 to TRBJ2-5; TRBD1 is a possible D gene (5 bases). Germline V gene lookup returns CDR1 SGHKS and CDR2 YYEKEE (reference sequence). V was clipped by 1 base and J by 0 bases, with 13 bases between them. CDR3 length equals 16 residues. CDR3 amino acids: CASSLNSQGYQETQYF. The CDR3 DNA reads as TGTGCCAGCAGCTTGAACTCGCAGGGCTACCAAGAGACCCAGTACTTC.

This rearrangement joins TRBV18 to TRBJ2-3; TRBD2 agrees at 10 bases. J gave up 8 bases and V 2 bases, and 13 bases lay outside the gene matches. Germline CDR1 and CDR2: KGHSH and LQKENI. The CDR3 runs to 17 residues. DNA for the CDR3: TGTGCCAGCTCACCAATGTCTAGCGGGAGTACCCAGGGTACGCAGTATTTT. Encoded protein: CASSPMSSGSTQGTQYF.

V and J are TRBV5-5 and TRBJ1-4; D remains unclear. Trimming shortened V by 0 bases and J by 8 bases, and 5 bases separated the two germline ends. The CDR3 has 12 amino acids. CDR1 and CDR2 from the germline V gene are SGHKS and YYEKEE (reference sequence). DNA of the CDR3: TGTGCCAGCAGCTTGGATCTCGAAAAACTGTTTTTT. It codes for CASSLDLEKLFF.

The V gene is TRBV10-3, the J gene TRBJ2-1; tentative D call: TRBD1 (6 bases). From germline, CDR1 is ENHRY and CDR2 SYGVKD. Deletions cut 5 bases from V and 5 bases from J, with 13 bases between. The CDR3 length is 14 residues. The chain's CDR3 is CAISPRAGDNEQFF. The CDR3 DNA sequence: TGTGCCATCAGTCCCCGGGCAGGGGACAATGAGCAGTTCTTC.

The DNA of the CDR3 is TGCGCCAGCAGCCAAGAAGCAGAAAGGGGGGTGGGAGAGACCCAGTACTTC. This translates into CASSQEAERGVGETQYF. The chain links TRBV4-1 to TRBJ2-5; D may correspond to TRBD1 or TRBD2 (6 bases each). V lost 0 bases and J lost 4, with 18 bases in between. Germline assignment: CDR1 MGHRA and CDR2 YSYEKL. The CDR3 sequence is 17 residues long.

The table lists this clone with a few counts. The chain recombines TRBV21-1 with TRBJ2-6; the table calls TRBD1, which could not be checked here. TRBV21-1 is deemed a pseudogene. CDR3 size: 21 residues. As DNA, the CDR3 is TGTGCCAGCAGCAAAGATGAGTTCCTCGAGAGACAGAGCTCTGGGGCCAACGTCCTGACTTTC. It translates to CASSKDEFLERQSSGANVLTF.